The rows below give T cell receptor beta chains drawn from one sample of a study of blood T cell repertoires in COVID-19. Produced via immunoSEQ multiplex PCR; TCRdb's table is partial and in-frame only. The sample records some 350,000 clones, more than 70% being singletons. Sequencing was carried out using peripheral blood. Receptors originate from a man aged 30-40 years with active or convalescent COVID-19. The CDR3 runs from the conserved cysteine through the conserved F or W. Fields, in order: J gene, D gene, V gene, clone size, CDR3 length, CDR3 protein, CDR3 DNA. A D gene is named only where the DNA matches it firmly. The listing skips clone size in some rows; elsewhere it reads once, few, many or a size class.

J gene: TRBJ1-3; D gene: -; V gene: TRBV27; clone size: -; CDR3 length: 16; CDR3 protein: CASSPGGPISGNTIYF; CDR3 DNA: TGTGCCAGCAGTCCAGGAGGGCCTATCTCTGGAAACACCATATATTTT
J gene: TRBJ1-1; D gene: -; V gene: TRBV27; clone size: -; CDR3 length: 14; CDR3 protein: CASSLVVGGTEAFF; CDR3 DNA: TGTGCCAGCAGTTTGGTAGTTGGCGGGACTGAAGCTTTCTTT
J gene: TRBJ2-2; D gene: -; V gene: TRBV5-4; clone size: few; CDR3 length: 15; CDR3 protein: CASRIGGPNTGELFF; CDR3 DNA: TGTGCCAGCAGGATCGGGGGGCCGAACACCGGGGAGCTGTTTTTT
J gene: TRBJ2-7; D gene: TRBD1; V gene: TRBV30; clone size: -; CDR3 length: 16; CDR3 protein: CAWMALAGGREYEQYF; CDR3 DNA: TGTGCCTGGATGGCCTTGGCAGGGGGCCGGGAATACGAGCAGTACTTC
J gene: TRBJ1-1; D gene: -; V gene: TRBV5-3; clone size: -; CDR3 length: 16; CDR3 protein: CAPLQGMNEANTEAFF; CDR3 DNA: TGTGCCCCCCTCCAGGGAATGAATGAGGCGAACACTGAAGCTTTCTTT
J gene: TRBJ1-2; D gene: -; V gene: TRBV5-1; clone size: -; CDR3 length: 12; CDR3 protein: CASSLSGAGYTF; CDR3 DNA: TGCGCCAGCAGCTTGTCAGGGGCTGGCTACACCTTC
J gene: TRBJ2-1; D gene: -; V gene: TRBV6-2/TRBV6-3; clone size: few; CDR3 length: 14; CDR3 protein: CASSYSEERNEQFF; CDR3 DNA: TGTGCCAGCAGTTACTCCGAAGAACGGAATGAGCAGTTCTTC
J gene: TRBJ2-3; D gene: TRBD2; V gene: TRBV4-3; clone size: -; CDR3 length: 18; CDR3 protein: CASSQDLALAVFTDTQYF; CDR3 DNA: TGCGCCAGCAGCCAAGATCTGGCTCTAGCGGTATTCACAGATACGCAGTATTTT
J gene: TRBJ2-3; D gene: -; V gene: TRBV2; clone size: -; CDR3 length: 14; CDR3 protein: CASRVNRGTDTQYF; CDR3 DNA: TGTGCCAGCAGGGTAAACAGGGGCACAGATACGCAGTATTTT
J gene: TRBJ1-3; D gene: -; V gene: TRBV27; clone size: -; CDR3 length: 13; CDR3 protein: CASSLRGGNTIYF; CDR3 DNA: TGTGCCAGCAGTTTAAGGGGAGGAAACACCATATATTTT
J gene: TRBJ2-2; D gene: -; V gene: TRBV11-2; clone size: -; CDR3 length: 15; CDR3 protein: CASSLGSASTGELFF; CDR3 DNA: TGTGCCAGCAGCTTAGGATCCGCCAGCACCGGGGAGCTGTTTTTT
J gene: TRBJ1-3; D gene: TRBD1; V gene: TRBV30; clone size: -; CDR3 length: 15; CDR3 protein: CAWTWGQAAGNTIYF; CDR3 DNA: TGTGCCTGGACCTGGGGACAGGCAGCTGGAAACACCATATATTTT
J gene: TRBJ2-7; D gene: -; V gene: TRBV9; clone size: few; CDR3 length: 13; CDR3 protein: CASSFYRDSEQYF; CDR3 DNA: TGTGCCAGCAGCTTCTATCGAGACAGCGAGCAGTACTTC
J gene: TRBJ2-3; D gene: -; V gene: TRBV4-3; clone size: -; CDR3 length: 13; CDR3 protein: CASSQDIRDTQYF; CDR3 DNA: TGCGCCAGCAGCCAAGATATTAGAGATACGCAGTATTTT
J gene: TRBJ1-6; D gene: -; V gene: TRBV2; clone size: -; CDR3 length: 16; CDR3 protein: CASSEAQPLRNSPLHF; CDR3 DNA: TGTGCCAGCAGTGAAGCGCAGCCTTTGAGGAATTCACCCCTCCACTTT
J gene: TRBJ2-6; D gene: -; V gene: TRBV5-1; clone size: -; CDR3 length: 15; CDR3 protein: CASSLSGSGANVLTF; CDR3 DNA: TGCGCCAGCAGCTTGTCCGGGTCTGGGGCCAACGTCCTGACTTTC
J gene: TRBJ1-6; D gene: TRBD1; V gene: TRBV28; clone size: -; CDR3 length: 17; CDR3 protein: CASSSLGTDFMNSPLHF; CDR3 DNA: TGTGCCAGCAGTTCTCTCGGGACAGATTTTATGAATTCACCCCTCCACTTT
J gene: TRBJ1-1; D gene: TRBD1; V gene: TRBV9; clone size: once; CDR3 length: 13; CDR3 protein: CASSRQGDTEAFF; CDR3 DNA: TGTGCCAGCAGCAGACAGGGCGACACTGAAGCTTTCTTT
J gene: TRBJ2-1; D gene: TRBD2; V gene: TRBV30; clone size: -; CDR3 length: 14; CDR3 protein: CAWSVWTSNNEQFF; CDR3 DNA: TGTGCCTGGAGTGTGTGGACTAGTAACAATGAGCAGTTCTTC
J gene: TRBJ2-2; D gene: -; V gene: TRBV10-3; clone size: few; CDR3 length: 11; CDR3 protein: CAISDYGELFF; CDR3 DNA: TGTGCCATCAGTGATTATGGGGAGCTGTTTTTT
J gene: TRBJ1-4; D gene: -; V gene: TRBV29-1; clone size: few; CDR3 length: 14; CDR3 protein: CSVEEGGRGGKLFF; CDR3 DNA: TGCAGCGTTGAGGAGGGAGGTCGGGGTGGGAAACTGTTTTTT
J gene: TRBJ1-6; D gene: TRBD1; V gene: TRBV28; clone size: -; CDR3 length: 16; CDR3 protein: CASSPGGQGAYSPLHF; CDR3 DNA: TGTGCCAGCAGCCCCGGGGGACAGGGGGCGTATTCACCCCTCCACTTT
J gene: TRBJ2-2; D gene: -; V gene: TRBV7-3; clone size: -; CDR3 length: 14; CDR3 protein: CASSLGQVPGELFF; CDR3 DNA: TGTGCCAGCAGCTTAGGGCAGGTACCCGGGGAGCTGTTTTTT
J gene: TRBJ2-1; D gene: TRBD1; V gene: TRBV5-1; clone size: -; CDR3 length: 17; CDR3 protein: CASSLAVGTGAYNEQFF; CDR3 DNA: TGCGCCAGCAGCTTGGCGGTCGGGACAGGGGCCTACAATGAGCAGTTCTTC
J gene: TRBJ2-1; D gene: -; V gene: TRBV29-1; clone size: few; CDR3 length: 13; CDR3 protein: CSGLASSYNEQFF; CDR3 DNA: TGCAGCGGACTTGCCAGCTCCTACAATGAGCAGTTCTTC
J gene: TRBJ1-1; D gene: -; V gene: TRBV12-3/TRBV12-4; clone size: once; CDR3 length: 13; CDR3 protein: CASSLVEVTEAFF; CDR3 DNA: TGTGCCAGCAGTCTTGTCGAGGTCACTGAAGCTTTCTTT
J gene: TRBJ2-1; D gene: TRBD1; V gene: TRBV5-1; clone size: -; CDR3 length: 15; CDR3 protein: CASSFGRGRNDEQFF; CDR3 DNA: TGCGCCAGCAGCTTTGGCAGGGGGCGGAATGATGAGCAGTTCTTC
J gene: TRBJ1-2; D gene: -; V gene: TRBV5-1; clone size: -; CDR3 length: 13; CDR3 protein: CASSLGQGGGYTF; CDR3 DNA: TGCGCCAGCAGCTTGGGTCAGGGAGGCGGCTACACCTTC
J gene: TRBJ2-7; D gene: -; V gene: TRBV7-9; clone size: -; CDR3 length: 13; CDR3 protein: CASSLTDSYEQYF; CDR3 DNA: TGTGCCAGCAGCTTAACGGACAGCTACGAGCAGTACTTC
J gene: TRBJ1-3; D gene: -; V gene: TRBV18; clone size: -; CDR3 length: 16; CDR3 protein: CASSPPGTPFGNTIYF; CDR3 DNA: TGTGCCAGCTCACCGCCCGGGACACCTTTTGGAAACACCATATATTTT
J gene: TRBJ1-2; D gene: -; V gene: TRBV19; clone size: -; CDR3 length: 11; CDR3 protein: CASMQGNGYTF; CDR3 DNA: TGTGCCAGTATGCAGGGGAATGGCTACACCTTC
J gene: TRBJ2-3; D gene: TRBD2; V gene: TRBV9; clone size: -; CDR3 length: 15; CDR3 protein: CASSLRGGLTDTQYF; CDR3 DNA: TGTGCCAGCAGCTTGCGGGGGGGCCTAACAGATACGCAGTATTTT
J gene: TRBJ1-1; D gene: -; V gene: TRBV7-2; clone size: few; CDR3 length: 14; CDR3 protein: CASSTRGMSTEAFF; CDR3 DNA: TGTGCCAGCAGCACCAGGGGTATGAGCACTGAAGCTTTCTTT
J gene: TRBJ2-1; D gene: -; V gene: TRBV7-2; clone size: -; CDR3 length: 15; CDR3 protein: CASTITGDSYNEQFF; CDR3 DNA: TGTGCCAGCACCATCACGGGAGACTCCTACAATGAGCAGTTCTTC
J gene: TRBJ2-5; D gene: -; V gene: TRBV7-3; clone size: -; CDR3 length: 16; CDR3 protein: CASSLGGAVTQETQYF; CDR3 DNA: TGTGCCAGCAGCCTAGGGGGGGCGGTCACTCAAGAGACCCAGTACTTC
J gene: TRBJ1-1; D gene: -; V gene: TRBV19; clone size: once; CDR3 length: 14; CDR3 protein: CASSMGGMNTEAFF; CDR3 DNA: TGTGCCAGTAGTATGGGGGGGATGAACACTGAAGCTTTCTTT
J gene: TRBJ2-1; D gene: TRBD2; V gene: TRBV14; clone size: once; CDR3 length: 16; CDR3 protein: CASRRTSGSLYNEQFF; CDR3 DNA: TGTGCCAGCAGAAGGACTAGCGGGAGTCTCTACAATGAGCAGTTCTTC
J gene: TRBJ1-5; D gene: -; V gene: TRBV30; clone size: -; CDR3 length: 14; CDR3 protein: CAWNRQGRNQPQHF; CDR3 DNA: TGTGCCTGGAATCGGCAGGGTAGAAATCAGCCCCAGCATTTT
J gene: TRBJ2-4; D gene: TRBD2; V gene: TRBV29-1; clone size: -; CDR3 length: 13; CDR3 protein: CSATSGGENIQYF; CDR3 DNA: TGCAGCGCGACTAGCGGGGGGGAAAACATTCAGTACTTC
J gene: TRBJ1-1; D gene: -; V gene: TRBV4-2; clone size: -; CDR3 length: 13; CDR3 protein: CASSYPGLTEAFF; CDR3 DNA: TGTGCCAGCAGCTACCCGGGTCTGACTGAAGCTTTCTTT
J gene: TRBJ1-4; D gene: TRBD1; V gene: TRBV4-2; clone size: -; CDR3 length: 16; CDR3 protein: CASSQDRQGTNEKLFF; CDR3 DNA: TGTGCCAGCAGCCAAGACCGACAGGGAACTAATGAAAAACTGTTTTTT
J gene: TRBJ2-1; D gene: TRBD1; V gene: TRBV5-5; clone size: -; CDR3 length: 16; CDR3 protein: CASRPTGTGDYNEQFF; CDR3 DNA: TGTGCCAGCAGACCGACCGGGACAGGGGACTACAATGAGCAGTTCTTC
J gene: TRBJ2-2; D gene: -; V gene: TRBV6-5; clone size: -; CDR3 length: 15; CDR3 protein: CASSYAGKSTGELFF; CDR3 DNA: TGTGCCAGCAGTTACGCCGGGAAGAGCACCGGGGAGCTGTTTTTT
J gene: TRBJ2-7; D gene: -; V gene: TRBV7-2; clone size: few; CDR3 length: 16; CDR3 protein: CASSEPGGGRSYEQYF; CDR3 DNA: TGTGCCAGCAGCGAACCTGGGGGCGGGAGATCCTACGAGCAGTACTTC
J gene: TRBJ1-3; D gene: TRBD1; V gene: TRBV30; clone size: -; CDR3 length: 16; CDR3 protein: CAWTRDRDYVFDTIYF; CDR3 DNA: TGTGCCTGGACGAGGGACAGGGATTATGTGTTTGACACCATATATTTT